This T cell receptor beta chain was observed in a study of cytomegalovirus exposure and HLA in healthy donors. The V and J ends lost 8 bases and 7 bases respectively, with 20 bases between them. CDR3 length: 14 residues. Germline-derived CDR1 and CDR2 are MNHEY and SMNVEV (reference sequence). PCR was performed using 60 Vbeta and 13 Jbeta primers. This table comes from immunoSEQ multiplex PCR, and its TCRdb copy is limited to in-frame clones, with some not included. The sample contains around 140,000 clones, 75% of which appear only once. The sample was PBMCs. This sequence joins TRBV27 and TRBJ1-2; D call uncertain. This clonotype was obtained from a man aged 35 to 55 in good health and CMV-seronegative. This chain's CDR3 is CASRRVSPLSGYTF. In DNA form, the CDR3 reads TGTGCCAGCCGGAGGGTTTCTCCCCTTAGTGGCTACACCTTC.